Below are 20 T cell receptor beta chains sequenced from a single sample in a study of CXCR3-negative and CXCR3-positive naive CD8 T cells. Findings and limits, study-wide: Naive cells that were CXCR3-positive had more hydrophobic TRB CDR3s (compared with CXCR3-negative naive cells).

No antigens are known for them. The authors prepared UMI-labeled TRB cDNA libraries by 5' RACE. TCRdb reanalyzed the 5' RACE reads, giving one entry per CDR3 protein sequence and no DNA. The sample has some 140,000 distinct CDR3 sequences. Sequenced: naive CXCR3+ CD8+ T cells from blood. Indicated subset: CD45RO-CCR7+CD27+CD95- naive CD8+ T cells expressing CXCR3 (TNR3+). Every receptor here comes from a human donor in good health. Some clones in this sample may be carry-over from other donors' samples.

The V and J genes are TRBV11-2 and TRBJ2-6. In germline, CDR1 is SGHAT, CDR2 FQNNGV. This CDR3 has 14 residues. CDR3 in amino acids: CASSSGTGANVLTF.

The genes are TRBV29-1 and TRBJ2-2; checking the TCRdb D call of TRBD1 is not possible without DNA. The CDR3 is 16 residues long. The germline V gene encodes CDR1 SQVTM and CDR2 ANQGSEA. CDR3 residues: CSVRHNLDRATGELFF.

The chain couples TRBV6-4 to TRBJ2-1; TCRdb names TRBD2, which stays unverified in the absence of DNA. The germline V gene encodes CDR1 MRHNA and CDR2 SNTAGT. The CDR3 spans 15 residues. CDR3: CASSDSAGGYNEQFF.

The chain uses TRBV29-1 and TRBJ1-2; with no DNA, the TCRdb D assignment of TRBD1 cannot be verified. CDR3 length: 11 residues. The germline CDR1 and CDR2 sequences are SQVTM and ANQGSEA. The CDR3 reads CSVVGGLGYTF.

The J gene is TRBJ2-5, the V gene TRBV24-1; the TCRdb D gene call, TRBD1, has no DNA to confirm it. Germline CDR1 reads KGHDR; CDR2 reads SFDVKD. CDR3 size: 13 residues. CDR3 region: CATSDLDGKTQYF.

This chain connects TRBV5-4 to TRBJ2-1; TCRdb returns TRBD2, unconfirmable since there is no DNA. In germline, CDR1 is SGHNT, CDR2 YYREEE (reference sequence). The CDR3 contains 15 residues. The CDR3 protein is CASSRTGLLHNEQFF.

The rearrangement links TRBV4-3 to TRBJ2-1. The CDR3 runs to 13 residues. Germline V CDR1 and CDR2: LGHNA, YSLEER. Here the CDR3 reads CASSLSEYNEQFF.

The V call is TRBV10-3, the J call TRBJ1-4; TCRdb calls TRBD1, which cannot be checked without DNA. Germline V gene data show CDR1 as ENHRY and CDR2 as SYGVKD. The CDR3 covers 11 residues. The CDR3 region is CAISEGGWLFF.

The genes are TRBV7-9 and TRBJ2-5. Per the germline V gene, CDR1 is SEHNR and CDR2 is FQNEAQ (reference sequence). CDR3 length equals 15 residues. CDR3 protein: CASSWIQFNQETQYF.

The chain couples TRBV28 to TRBJ2-7; TCRdb returns TRBD1, unconfirmable since there is no DNA. Germline CDR1 reads MDHEN; CDR2 reads SYDVKM. CDR3 length: 14 amino acids. This CDR3 reads CASSSDREGYEQYF.

This chain connects TRBV9 to TRBJ1-5; no DNA is available, so the TRBD1 call from TCRdb remains unchecked. This CDR3 spans 15 amino acids. Germline V gene lookup returns CDR1 SGDLS and CDR2 YYNGEE. The CDR3 loop reads CASSVDDRRNQPQHF.

The chain uses TRBV6-4 and TRBJ1-2; TCRdb returns TRBD1, unconfirmable since there is no DNA. The CDR3 runs 13 residues. Germline assignment: CDR1 MRHNA and CDR2 SNTAGT. CDR3 sequence: CASSEWQGYGYTF.

V is TRBV29-1 and J is TRBJ2-1; checking the TCRdb D call of TRBD1 is not possible without DNA. The CDR3 covers 15 residues. Germline CDR1 SQVTM, CDR2 ANQGSEA. The CDR3 protein is CSVDSTPSSYNEQFF.

The V and J genes are TRBV7-9 and TRBJ2-7; checking the TCRdb D call of TRBD2 is not possible without DNA. Germline V lookup: CDR1 SEHNR, CDR2 FQNEAQ (reference sequence). The CDR3 spans 12 residues. CDR3 sequence reads: CAGTSGSYEQYF.

This chain joins TRBV28 and TRBJ2-2; TCRdb's D call of TRBD1 is untestable without DNA. In germline, CDR1 is MDHEN, CDR2 SYDVKM. The CDR3 runs to 14 residues. The CDR3 reads CASGSRGNTGELFF.

The chain joins TRBV5-5 to TRBJ1-6; the D call of TRBD1 rests on TCRdb alone, since no DNA is present to check it. The CDR3 consists of 16 residues. Germline V CDR1 and CDR2: SGHKS, YYEKEE (reference sequence). The CDR3 sequence is CASSPQDRGLGSPLHF.

This chain links TRBV7-9 with TRBJ2-5; TCRdb indicates TRBD1, and absent DNA this call remains unverified. The CDR3 length is 17 residues. Per germline, CDR1 SEHNR and CDR2 FQNEAQ (reference sequence). CDR3 sequence: CASSLWGQAASQETQYF.

V is TRBV28 and J is TRBJ2-4; TCRdb's D call, TRBD1, is unchecked because there is no DNA. The CDR3 is 16 amino acids. Germline V gives CDR1 MDHEN, CDR2 SYDVKM. CDR3 region: CASSPWTGSAKNIQYF.

V gene TRBV7-9 combines with J gene TRBJ1-5; TCRdb gives TRBD1 as the D gene, but with no DNA this cannot be confirmed. The CDR3 loop spans 16 amino acids. Germline CDR1 is SEHNR and CDR2 is FQNEAQ (reference sequence). Here the CDR3 reads CASGTGESGGNQPQHF.

The chain has TRBV12-3 or TRBV12-4 and TRBJ2-5; TCRdb's assignment of TRBD2 cannot be checked, as there is no DNA. The CDR3 has 16 amino acids. CDR3 protein: CASSLTLAGEGETQYF.